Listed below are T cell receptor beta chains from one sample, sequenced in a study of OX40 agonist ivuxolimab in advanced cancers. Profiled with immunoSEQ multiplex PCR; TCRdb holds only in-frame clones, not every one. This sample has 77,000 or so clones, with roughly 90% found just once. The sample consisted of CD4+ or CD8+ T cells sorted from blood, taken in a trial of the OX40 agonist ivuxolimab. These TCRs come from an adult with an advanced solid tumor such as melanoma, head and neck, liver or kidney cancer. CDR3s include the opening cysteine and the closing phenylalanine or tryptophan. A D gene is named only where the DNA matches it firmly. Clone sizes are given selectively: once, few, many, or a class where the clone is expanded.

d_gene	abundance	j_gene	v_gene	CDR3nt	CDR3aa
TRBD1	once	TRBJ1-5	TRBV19	TGTGCCAGTGGGACAGGGGAGGGTAGAGATCAGCCCCAGCATTTT	CASGTGEGRDQPQHF
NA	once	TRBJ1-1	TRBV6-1	TGTGCCAGCAGCTCGGGGACCCGAGAAGCTTTCTTT	CASSSGTREAFF
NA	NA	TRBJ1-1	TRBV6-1	TGTGCCAGCCCCCAGGACGGGAGGGTTGAAGCTTTCTTT	CASPQDGRVEAFF
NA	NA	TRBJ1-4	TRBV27	TGTGCCAGCAGCAATATCTTTGGGGGGCGGACTAATGAAAAACTGTTTTTT	CASSNIFGGRTNEKLFF
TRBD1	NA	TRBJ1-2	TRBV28	TGTGCCAGCAGTTTCCGGGACAGGAGCTATGGCTACACCTTC	CASSFRDRSYGYTF
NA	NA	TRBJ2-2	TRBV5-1	TGCGCCAGCAGCTTCCGGGGTGATCCGAACACCGGGGAGCTGTTTTTT	CASSFRGDPNTGELFF
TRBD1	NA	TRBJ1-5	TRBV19	TGTGCCAGTAGTATCTCGACAGGGAATCAGCCCCAGCATTTT	CASSISTGNQPQHF
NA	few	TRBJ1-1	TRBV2	TGTGCCAGCAGTGAGCAGGGGAACACTGAAGCTTTCTTT	CASSEQGNTEAFF
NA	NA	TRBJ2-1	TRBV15	TGTGCCACCAGCAGAGATCACTCCTCCGTCTCCTACAATGAGCAGTTCTTC	CATSRDHSSVSYNEQFF
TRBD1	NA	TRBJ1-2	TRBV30	TGTGCCTGGAGTTCCGGGACAGGGCTTCGTGGCTACACCTTC	CAWSSGTGLRGYTF
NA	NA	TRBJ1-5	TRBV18	TGTGCCAGCTCACCTTTCAGGGATCAGCCCCAGCATTTT	CASSPFRDQPQHF
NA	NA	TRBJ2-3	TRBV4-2	TGTGCCAGCAGCCAAGATCGGCAGGGTAGCACAGATACGCAGTATTTT	CASSQDRQGSTDTQYF
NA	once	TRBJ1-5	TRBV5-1	TGCGCCAGCAGCTTAACACCTAGCAATCAGCCCCAGCATTTT	CASSLTPSNQPQHF
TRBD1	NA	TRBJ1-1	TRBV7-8	TGTGCCAGCAGCTTAACGACAGGGGGCTACACTGAAGCTTTCTTT	CASSLTTGGYTEAFF
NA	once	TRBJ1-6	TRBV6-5	TGTGCCAGCAACCCTGCCGGAGCAGATAATTCACCCCTCCACTTT	CASNPAGADNSPLHF
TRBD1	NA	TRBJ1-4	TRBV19	TGTGCCAGTAGTTCGGGACAGGGGGGCGAAAAACTGTTTTTT	CASSSGQGGEKLFF
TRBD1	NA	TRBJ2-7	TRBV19	TGTGCCAGTAGAGGGACAGGCAATGACGAGCAGTACTTC	CASRGTGNDEQYF
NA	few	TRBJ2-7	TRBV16	TGTGCCAGCAGCCATACCGACAGGTACTACGAGCAGTACTTC	CASSHTDRYYEQYF
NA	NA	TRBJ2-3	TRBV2	TGTGCCAGCACCCCCCAGATTCAGGCAGATACGCAGTATTTT	CASTPQIQADTQYF
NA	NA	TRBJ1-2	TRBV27	TGTGCCAGCAGTTTAGGGCGGGCTAACTATGGCTACACCTTC	CASSLGRANYGYTF
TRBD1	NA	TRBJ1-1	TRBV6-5	TGTGCCAGCAGCCGCGGACAGGTTGAAGCTTTCTTT	CASSRGQVEAFF
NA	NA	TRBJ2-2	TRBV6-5	TGTGCCAGCAGTTACCGGACGACCGGGGAGCTGTTTTTT	CASSYRTTGELFF
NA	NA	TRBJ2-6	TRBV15	TGTGCCACCAGCCCTGGTGGGGCCAACGTCCTGACTTTC	CATSPGGANVLTF
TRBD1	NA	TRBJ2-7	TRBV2	TGTGCCAGCAGACACGGGACAGCAGGTTACGAGCAGTACTTC	CASRHGTAGYEQYF
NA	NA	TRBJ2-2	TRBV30	TGTGCCTGGGCTCCTACAGGGATATACACCGGGGAGCTGTTTTTT	CAWAPTGIYTGELFF
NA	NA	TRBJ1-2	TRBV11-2	TGTGCCAGCAGCATCGGACAGCGCCTCGTTATGGGAGGCTACACCTTC	CASSIGQRLVMGGYTF
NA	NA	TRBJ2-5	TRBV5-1	TGCGCCAGCAGCCCCCCCTCAGGGTTACAAGAGACCCAGTACTTC	CASSPPSGLQETQYF
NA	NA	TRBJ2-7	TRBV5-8	TGTGCCAGCAGCTTTAGGCGGGTCCACGAGCAGTACTTC	CASSFRRVHEQYF
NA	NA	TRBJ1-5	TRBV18	TGTGCCAGCTTTTCGGGGGAATCAGGTCAGCCCCAGCATTTT	CASFSGESGQPQHF
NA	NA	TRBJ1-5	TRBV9	TGTGCCAGCAGCGTTCAGGAAAATCAGCCCCAGCATTTT	CASSVQENQPQHF
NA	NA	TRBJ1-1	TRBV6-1	TGTGCCAGCAGGGCTCCCGGGACTGGGGCTTTCTTT	CASRAPGTGAFF
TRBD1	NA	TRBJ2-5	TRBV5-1	TGCGCCAGCAGCATAGGACAGGGGAGGGAGACCCAGTACTTC	CASSIGQGRETQYF
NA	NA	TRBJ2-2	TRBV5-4	TGTGCCAGCAGCCCGAGGGCAGGGGGGACCACCGGGGAGCTGTTTTTT	CASSPRAGGTTGELFF
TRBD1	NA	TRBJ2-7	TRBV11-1	TGTGCCAGCAGTTTTGAATTACCGGGACAGGGGAACGAGCAGTACTTC	CASSFELPGQGNEQYF
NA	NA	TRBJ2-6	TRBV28	TGTGCCAGCACAGCTGGGGCCAACGTCCTGACTTTC	CASTAGANVLTF
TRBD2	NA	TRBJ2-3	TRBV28	TGTGCCAGCAGCCCGGGACTAGCGGGGGGAGGGTGGAGCACAGATACGCAGTATTTT	CASSPGLAGGGWSTDTQYF
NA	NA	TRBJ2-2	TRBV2	TGTGCCAGCGGGGGGACCTCGATTAACACCGGGGAGCTGTTTTTT	CASGGTSINTGELFF
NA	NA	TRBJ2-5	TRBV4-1	TGCGCCAGCAGCCAAGAGGGGGCTAGACAAGAGACCCAGTACTTC	CASSQEGARQETQYF
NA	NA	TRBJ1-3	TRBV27	TGTGCCAGCAGTTTAGGGGCAGGGGCTGGAAACACCATATATTTT	CASSLGAGAGNTIYF